The rows below give T cell receptor beta chains drawn from one sample of a study of T cell changes during pregnancy in multiple sclerosis. Assay used: immunoSEQ multiplex PCR; TCRdb lists only in-frame clones, some missing. This table holds about 40,000 clones, 75% to 90% found once. The sample here was peripheral blood, taken in the first trimester of pregnancy. These receptors came from a female donor in good health, enrolled as a control in a pregnancy study. Both conserved end residues are part of each CDR3. D genes are given only for firm matches. Size is stated for part of the rows, as once, few or many counts, or as a class when the clone is expanded.

V gene,J gene,clone size,D gene,CDR3 protein,CDR3 DNA
TRBV6-6,TRBJ1-5,-,-,CASRHDKHNQPQHF,TGTGCCAGCAGACACGACAAACACAATCAGCCCCAGCATTTT
TRBV10-3,TRBJ1-1,few,-,CAISDRAEGEAFF,TGTGCCATCAGTGATCGGGCCGAGGGTGAAGCTTTCTTT
TRBV6-1,TRBJ1-5,-,-,CASSESLILQHF,TGTGCCAGCAGTGAGAGCCTCATTCTCCAGCATTTT
TRBV4-2,TRBJ2-7,medium-sized,TRBD2,CASSQDGSGGSYEQYF,TGTGCCAGCAGCCAAGATGGTTCGGGGGGTTCCTACGAGCAGTACTTC
TRBV2,TRBJ2-1,-,TRBD2,CASSDVAGGPLTYNEQFF,TGTGCCAGCAGTGATGTAGCGGGAGGCCCATTAACCTACAATGAGCAGTTCTTC
TRBV14,TRBJ2-7,-,-,CASSSWASYEQYF,TGTGCCAGCAGCTCCTGGGCCTCCTACGAGCAGTACTTC
TRBV7-3,TRBJ1-6,-,-,CASSTSGTYNSPLHF,TGTGCCAGCAGCACCTCCGGGACCTATAATTCACCCCTCCACTTT
TRBV9,TRBJ2-5,-,-,CASSVSAGAETQYF,TGTGCCAGCAGCGTAAGTGCGGGGGCGGAGACCCAGTACTTC
TRBV7-8,TRBJ2-7,-,TRBD1,CASRLPGQGTEQYF,TGTGCCAGCAGACTTCCGGGACAGGGTACCGAGCAGTACTTC
TRBV7-7,TRBJ2-1,-,TRBD2,CASSSPGLAGPWGPYNEQFF,TGTGCTAGCAGCTCCCCGGGACTAGCGGGCCCTTGGGGCCCCTACAATGAGCAGTTCTTC
TRBV6-1,TRBJ1-2,-,TRBD1,CASSEAGGTGYGYTF,TGTGCCAGCAGTGAAGCCGGAGGGACAGGTTATGGCTACACCTTC
TRBV30,TRBJ2-2,-,-,CAWSVDTGELFF,TGTGCCTGGAGTGTCGACACCGGGGAGCTGTTTTTT
TRBV5-1,TRBJ2-7,-,TRBD2,CASSPTSGISYEQYF,TGCGCCAGCAGCCCCACTAGCGGGATTTCCTACGAGCAGTACTTC
TRBV5-1,TRBJ1-5,-,TRBD1,CASSKDRGGPGRPQHF,TGCGCCAGCAGCAAAGACAGGGGCGGGCCGGGAAGGCCCCAGCATTTT
TRBV30,TRBJ1-5,-,TRBD1,CAWSTGQANQPQHF,TGTGCCTGGAGTACGGGACAGGCTAATCAGCCCCAGCATTTT
TRBV7-2,TRBJ2-3,-,TRBD2,CASSLSGFGLAGGSQYF,TGTGCCAGCAGCTTATCGGGTTTTGGGCTAGCGGGAGGCTCGCAGTATTTT
TRBV6-5,TRBJ2-3,-,TRBD1,CASSGTGSTDTQYF,TGTGCCAGCAGTGGGACAGGGAGCACAGATACGCAGTATTTT
TRBV4-1,TRBJ2-7,-,-,CASSQDRANSNSYEQYF,TGCGCCAGCAGCCAAGACAGGGCGAACTCAAACTCCTACGAGCAGTACTTC
TRBV11-2,TRBJ1-1,-,TRBD1,CASSLPRQGPNTEAFF,TGTGCCAGCAGCTTACCCCGACAGGGACCCAACACTGAAGCTTTCTTT
TRBV27,TRBJ2-1,-,TRBD2,CASSFQREDREQFF,TGTGCCAGCAGTTTTCAGCGGGAGGATCGGGAGCAGTTCTTC
TRBV11-3,TRBJ1-1,-,-,CASSYPNMNTEAFF,TGTGCCAGCAGCTACCCAAACATGAACACTGAAGCTTTCTTT
TRBV7-9,TRBJ1-2,-,-,CASLDPREGNYGYTF,TGTGCCAGCCTCGACCCCAGGGAAGGGAACTATGGCTACACCTTC
TRBV5-1,TRBJ2-7,-,TRBD1,CASRRDREDYEQYF,TGCGCCAGCCGCCGGGACAGGGAAGATTACGAGCAGTACTTC
TRBV19,TRBJ1-1,-,TRBD1,CASSPPWTGMAEAFF,TGTGCCAGTAGTCCCCCTTGGACAGGGATGGCTGAAGCTTTCTTT
TRBV7-8,TRBJ2-7,-,TRBD1,CASSLFGTGGAYEQYF,TGTGCCAGCAGCTTATTTGGGACAGGGGGCGCCTACGAGCAGTACTTC
TRBV11-2,TRBJ2-3,-,-,CATTETGYTDTQYF,TGTGCCACCACCGAGACTGGATACACAGATACGCAGTATTTT
TRBV9,TRBJ2-3,-,TRBD2,CASSGLGGGGASTQYF,TGTGCCAGCAGCGGCCTCGGAGGCGGGGGGGCTTCTACGCAGTATTTT